The 30 T cell receptor beta chains presented below share a single source sample, sequenced in a study of prognosis after radiotherapy for stage I lung cancer. It was by two-round multiplex PCR that TCR beta CDR3 was amplified from genomic DNA. Each TRBV and TRBJ gene had its own primer in the first PCR round. In TCRdb, the multiplex PCR reads were re-called with MiXCR into one record per CDR3 protein. The top ten hold 32% of the sample, which has 15,000 to 20,000 distinct CDR3 sequences, approximately 50% seen once. Sequences were derived from PBMCs, sampled before or after stereotactic body radiation therapy (not recorded which). These receptors originate from a donor over 45 with non-small cell lung cancer.

This clonotype was seen many times. V usage is TRBV20-1 and J usage is TRBJ1-2; D is unresolved. The CDR3 totals 11 residues. Germline V gene sequence: CDR1 DFQATT, CDR2 SNEGSKA (reference sequence). With 6 bases removed from V and 5 bases from J, the gap between germline ends came to 10 bases. The CDR3 DNA is TGCAGTGCCCGGCCTGATTATGGCTACACCTTC. Its protein is CSARPDYGYTF.

This clonotype has a count of ten or more. The chain recombines TRBV9 with TRBJ2-7; TRBD1 might be the D (6 bases). The CDR3 length is 14 residues. Germline V gene lookup returns CDR1 SGDLS and CDR2 YYNGEE. Between the trimmed V and J ends, which lost 4 bases and 2 bases, there was a span of 13 bases. For the CDR3, the DNA is TGTGCCAGCAGCTCCGGACAGAGTGCCTACGAGCAGTACTTC. Residues: CASSSGQSAYEQYF.

V gene TRBV19 combines with J gene TRBJ2-7; 12 nucleotides align to TRBD1. This CDR3 region has 15 residues. Trimming at V came to 5 bases and at J to 2 bases, leaving 4 bases not matched to a gene. Germline V gives CDR1 LNHDA, CDR2 SQIVND (reference sequence). In DNA, the CDR3 is TGTGCCAGTAGTGTTGGGACAGGGGGCCCCTACGAGCAGTACTTC. Its protein is CASSVGTGGPYEQYF.

A single count supports this clonotype. The CDR3 coding sequence is TGTGCCACCAGTGACCATAATGGACTAGCGGGGGGGAATGAGCAGTTCTTC. This gives the protein CATSDHNGLAGGNEQFF. The V call is TRBV24-1, the J call TRBJ2-1; 15 bases match TRBD2. After removal of 4 bases from V and 7 bases from J, the junction contained 7 bases not matched to a gene. Germline V gene sequence: CDR1 KGHDR, CDR2 SFDVKD. The CDR3 is 17 amino acids.

This clonotype was observed a few times. The chain links TRBV5-4 to TRBJ1-2; D unresolved. The V gene's germline CDR1 is SGHNT and CDR2 YYREEE (reference sequence). The CDR3 is made up of 13 amino acids. Between the trimmed V and J ends, which lost 0 bases and 12 bases, there was a span of 15 bases. CDR3 DNA sequence: TGTGCCAGCAGCTTGGTCTCTGGGGTGAGACACACCTTC. This translates into CASSLVSGVRHTF.

Many counts were recorded for this clonotype. V usage is TRBV20-1 and J usage is TRBJ1-4, with unresolved D. The CDR3 consists of 12 residues. Per germline, CDR1 DFQATT and CDR2 SNEGSKA (reference sequence). Between the trimmed V and J ends, which lost 4 bases and 8 bases, there was a span of 11 bases. CDR3 nucleotide sequence: TGCAGTGCTACGGACCGGAGGGAAAAACTGTTTTTT. Translated, it gives CSATDRREKLFF.

Notes on this clonotype: At one of its ends the junction is not consistent with the germline gene, which may arise from a read error. The rearrangement links TRBV6-2 or TRBV6-3 to TRBJ2-3; 11 nucleotides align to TRBD2. The CDR3 consists of 15 residues. Germline values: CDR1 MNHEY, CDR2 SVGEGT. CDR3 sequence reads: CASQTSGAITYTQYF. CDR3 sequence (DNA): TGTGCCAGCCAGACTAGCGGGGCTATCACATATACGCAGTATTTT.

Ten or more counts support this clonotype. The V gene is TRBV24-1, the J gene TRBJ2-6, with D perhaps given as TRBD1 or TRBD2 (7 bases each). The CDR3 sequence is 14 residues long. The ends were cut back, 9 bases at V and 4 bases at J, with 12 bases in the middle. Germline lookup yields CDR1 KGHDR and CDR2 SFDVKD. The CDR3 nucleotides are TGTGCCACCGCAGGGGGGGCAGGGGCCAACGTCCTGACTTTC. Translation: CATAGGAGANVLTF.

This clonotype was recorded at least ten times. The rearrangement uses TRBV28 and TRBJ1-2; 7 bases align to TRBD1. Germline-derived CDR1 and CDR2 are MDHEN and SYDVKM. V trimming: 5 bases; J trimming: 8 bases; junction bases outside the gene matches: 11. The CDR3 runs 14 residues. CDR3 sequence reads: CASSPYDREKGYTF. The CDR3 DNA reads TGTGCCAGCAGTCCCTATGACAGGGAGAAGGGCTACACCTTC.

This clonotype was recorded at least ten times. The J gene is TRBJ2-2, the V gene TRBV5-8; unclear D gene. The germline CDR1 and CDR2 sequences are SGHTS and YDEGEE. The CDR3 runs 13 residues. V was cut by 6 bases and J by 4 bases, with 10 bases left in between. Here the CDR3 DNA reads TGTGCCAGCACTAAGGGTGGCACCGGGGAGCTGTTTTTT. This codes for CASTKGGTGELFF.

This clonotype was observed at least ten times. V and J are TRBV10-3 and TRBJ2-7; D remains ambiguous. Germline CDR1 and CDR2: ENHRY and SYGVKD. V was shortened by 4 bases and J by 0 bases, with 10 bases between the two germline ends. This CDR3 has 14 amino acids. CDR3 DNA sequence: TGTGCCATCAGTGGGTCTTCTAGCTCCTACGAGCAGTACTTC. Translation gives CAISGSSSSYEQYF.

The chain uses TRBV30 and TRBJ1-6; 10 bases agree with TRBD1. V trimming: 7 bases; J trimming: 7 bases; junction bases outside the gene matches: 10. This CDR3 is 15 amino acids long. Per germline, CDR1 GTSNPN and CDR2 SVGIG (reference sequence). Here the CDR3 reads CALIHRDRGNSPLHF. The CDR3 nucleotides read TGTGCCTTGATTCACCGGGACAGGGGAAATTCACCCCTCCACTTT.

Regarding this clonotype: The germline gene is not matched at one end of the junction; a read error may be the cause. The chain uses TRBV6-1 and TRBJ1-2; no clear D gene. This CDR3 is 12 amino acids long. From germline, CDR1 is MNHNS and CDR2 SASEGT. As DNA, the CDR3 is TGTGCCAGCAGTGAATACGCTGGCGGCTACACATTC. Protein sequence: CASSEYAGGYTF.

On this clonotype itself: One junction end disagrees with the germline gene, perhaps due to a read error. V is TRBV19 and J is TRBJ1-1; the D is unclear. Germline V gene sequence: CDR1 LNHDA, CDR2 SQIVND (reference sequence). The CDR3 loop spans 13 amino acids. CDR3 DNA: TGTGCCAGCCAGTGGCGGCCGTTGACTGAATCTTTCTTT. Its protein is CASQWRPLTESFF.

This clonotype counts as medium-sized. The chain couples TRBV15 to TRBJ2-7; 7 nucleotides agree with TRBD1. The CDR3 covers 19 residues. Trimming took 0 bases from V and 1 from J; bases not matched to a gene: 15. The V gene's germline CDR1 is LNHNV and CDR2 YYDKDF (reference sequence). The DNA of the CDR3 is TGTGCCACCAGCAGAGATGAGGGGACAGCCGGGACCCCTTCCTACGAGCAGTACTTC. Protein sequence: CATSRDEGTAGTPSYEQYF. The full variable domain, with the rest looked up from reference TRBV15 and TRBJ2-7, is DAMVIQNPRYQVTQFGKPVTLSCSQTLNHNVMYWYQQKSSQAPKLLFHYYDKDFNNEADTPDNFQSRRPNTSFCFLDIRSPGLGDTAMYLCATSRDEGTAGTPSYEQYFGPGTRLTVT.

The CDR3: CASSLLAVKSYEQYF. Here the CDR3 DNA reads TGTGCCAGCAGCCTCTTGGCAGTGAAGTCCTACGAGCAGTACTTC. The chain joins TRBV11-2 to TRBJ2-7, with no clear D. Trimming took off 5 bases at V and 1 base at J, with 15 bases between the two ends. The CDR3 length is 15 residues. The V gene's germline CDR1 is SGHAT and CDR2 FQNNGV.

This clonotype was picked up one time. J is TRBJ2-6 and V is TRBV6-1; 9 nucleotides agree with TRBD1. Germline CDR1 is MNHNS and CDR2 is SASEGT. The CDR3 covers 17 residues. The V segment lost 6 bases and the J segment 3 bases; nucleotides outside the gene matches: 9. The CDR3 region has the DNA TGTGCCAGCAGCCAAAAACAGGGGGCAGGTGGGGCCAACGTCCTGACTTTC. The encoded protein is CASSQKQGAGGANVLTF.

About this clonotype itself: One end of the junction is discordant with germline, which a read error may explain. The chain employs TRBV11-2 and TRBJ2-5; possibly TRBD2 for D (7 bases). CDR3 length equals 15 residues. The germline V gene has CDR1 SGHAT and CDR2 FQNNGV. CDR3 protein: CASSIEGGERETQYF. The CDR3 DNA reads TGTGCCAGCAGCATAGAAGGGGGGGAGCGAGAGACCCAGTACTTC.

This clonotype was seen at least ten times. The rearrangement uses TRBV20-1 and TRBJ2-7; 11 positions match TRBD2. Trimming removed 6 bases from V and 0 bases from J; junction bases left unmatched: 4. The length of the CDR3 is 14 residues. Germline V gene lookup returns CDR1 DFQATT and CDR2 SNEGSKA (reference sequence). DNA for the CDR3: TGCAGTGCCGGGACTAGCGGAGCCTCCTACGAGCAGTACTTC. This codes for CSAGTSGASYEQYF.

In this sample, this clonotype turned up many times. This rearrangement joins TRBV6-5 to TRBJ2-4; 14 nucleotides align to TRBD2. The junction had 10 bases not matched to a gene; V was cut back by 3 bases and J by 0 bases. The CDR3 extends over 20 amino acids. The germline V gene has CDR1 MNHEY and CDR2 SVGAGI. CDR3 amino acids: CASSYSGLAGALAAKNIQYF. In nucleotides, the CDR3 is TGTGCCAGCAGTTATTCGGGACTAGCGGGAGCCCTTGCAGCCAAAAACATTCAGTACTTC.

Comments on this clonotype: A junction end diverges from the germline sequence, so it may reflect a read error. V is TRBV7-9 and J is TRBJ2-7; 9 bases map to TRBD1. The CDR3 has 14 amino acids. CDR1 SEHNR and CDR2 FQNEAQ come from the germline V gene (reference sequence). In nucleotides, the CDR3 is TGTACCAGCAGCCAAGGGGGACAGGGTATTATTGGGGACTTC. Translation: CTSSQGGQGIIGDF.

The V and J genes are TRBV7-2 and TRBJ2-1; no reliable D call. Germline lookup yields CDR1 SGHTA and CDR2 FQGNSA. There are 13 residues in the CDR3. With 5 bases removed from V and 10 bases from J, the gap between germline ends came to 15 bases. CDR3 amino acids: CASSPLTLGEQFF. Written as DNA, the CDR3 is TGTGCCAGCAGCCCCCTGACCCTCGGCGAGCAGTTCTTC.

The rearrangement uses TRBV6-4 and TRBJ2-3, with D uncertain. The V gene's germline CDR1 is MRHNA and CDR2 SNTAGT. V dropped 8 bases and J dropped 2 bases, with 11 bases sitting between them. The CDR3 length is 13 residues. The CDR3 loop is CASAAKPTDTQYF. The CDR3 DNA sequence: TGTGCCAGCGCCGCAAAGCCCACAGATACGCAGTATTTT.

Comment on this clonotype: A far larger clone is one base from this, pointing to a likely read error. The chain has TRBV6-4 and TRBJ2-2; D gene uncertain. Germline V gene lookup returns CDR1 MRHNA and CDR2 SNTAGT. CDR3 size: 15 residues. With 7 bases removed from V and 0 bases from J, the gap between germline ends came to 12 bases. CDR3 protein: CASNPLAANTGELFF. DNA for the CDR3: TGTGCCAGCAATCCCTTGGCAGCGAACACCGGGGAGCTGTTTTTT.

This clonotype occurred many times. The V gene is TRBV3-1, the J gene TRBJ1-4, with unresolved D. Trimming removed 4 bases from V and 4 bases from J, with 13 bases in between. This CDR3 contains 15 residues. Germline CDR1 LGHDT, CDR2 YNNKEL (reference sequence). CDR3 region: CASSPLARINEKLFF. CDR3 nucleotides: TGTGCCAGCAGCCCCCTTGCACGGATTAATGAAAAACTGTTTTTT.

There are many counts of this clonotype. The rearrangement links TRBV4-2 to TRBJ2-2; D call uncertain. The CDR3 length is 15 residues. CDR1 LGHNA and CDR2 YNFKEQ come from the germline V gene. V was cut by 1 base and J by 0 bases, with 6 bases left in between. In nucleotides, the CDR3 is TGTGCCAGCAGCCAAGGGCCAGCGAACACCGGGGAGCTGTTTTTT. Translating it yields CASSQGPANTGELFF.

The chain combines TRBV19 with TRBJ2-2; 15 bases match TRBD2. This CDR3 region has 17 residues. Germline lookup yields CDR1 LNHDA and CDR2 SQIVND (reference sequence). The J segment lost 1 base and the V segment lost 6 bases, leaving 3 bases of the junction unmatched. CDR3 DNA sequence: TGTGCCAGTAGAAGGACTAGCGGGAGGGAGAACACCGGGGAGCTGTTTTTT. Its translation is CASRRTSGRENTGELFF.

Regarding this clonotype: Given a far larger clone just one base away, this is likely a sequencing read error. This chain uses TRBV6-5 with TRBJ2-3; the D is unclear. Trimming cost V 10 bases and J 5 bases, with 13 bases left between them. The CDR3 has 12 residues. CDR1 MNHEY and CDR2 SVGAGI come from the germline V gene. The CDR3, as DNA: TGTGCCAACAGCCGGCGAGTAGATACGCAGTATTTT. This gives the protein CANSRRVDTQYF.

The V gene is TRBV6-1, the J gene TRBJ2-7; 7 bases are shared with TRBD1. The CDR3 covers 11 residues. Germline assignment: CDR1 MNHNS and CDR2 SASEGT. V dropped 5 bases and J dropped 9; count of bases not matched to a gene: 4. In DNA, the CDR3 is TGTGCCAGCAGTAAGGACAGGAGGCAGTACTTC. This sequence encodes CASSKDRRQYF.

This sequence joins TRBV28 and TRBJ1-3, with TRBD1 identical over 10 bases. Trimming cost V 4 bases and J 4 bases; bases outside gene matches: 7. This CDR3 has 16 residues. The V gene's germline CDR1 is MDHEN and CDR2 SYDVKM. This CDR3 is CASSSQGTGAGNTIYF. CDR3 sequence (DNA): TGTGCCAGCAGTTCTCAAGGGACAGGGGCCGGAAACACCATATATTTT.